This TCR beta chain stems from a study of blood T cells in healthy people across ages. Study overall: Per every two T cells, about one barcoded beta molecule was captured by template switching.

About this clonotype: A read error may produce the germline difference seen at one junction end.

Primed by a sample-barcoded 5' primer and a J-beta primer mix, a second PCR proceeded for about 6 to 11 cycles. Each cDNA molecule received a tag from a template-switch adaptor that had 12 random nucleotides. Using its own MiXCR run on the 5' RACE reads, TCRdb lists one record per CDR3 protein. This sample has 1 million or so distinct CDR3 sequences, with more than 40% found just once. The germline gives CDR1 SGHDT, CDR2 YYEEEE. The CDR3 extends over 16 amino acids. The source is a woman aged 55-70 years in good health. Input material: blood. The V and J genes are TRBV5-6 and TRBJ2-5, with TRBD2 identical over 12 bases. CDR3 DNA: TGTACCAGCAGCCAAGGACTAGCGGGACCCTACAATGAGCAGTACTTC. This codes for CTSSQGLAGPYNEQYF.